This T cell receptor beta chain comes out of a study of tumor and adjacent non-tumor tissue in lung cancer. Study-level findings and limits: Tumor TCR diversity, when higher, was linked to shorter survival. Top 100 clones took a larger repertoire share in normal lung.

This sample's RNA came from whole unsorted tissue. More than 3 cm separated this lung sample from the edge of the tumor. TCRbeta libraries were built with three rounds of nested PCR, modified from ARM-PCR. A single record per CDR3 protein comes from TCRdb applying MiXCR to the multiplex PCR reads. The sample records about 110,000 distinct CDR3 sequences, around 57% being singletons. In the case of this clonotype: Its antigen remains unknown.

Sequencing was carried out using distant non-tumor lung tissue. This TCR came from a man aged 55 to 70 with non-small cell lung cancer.

The CDR3 DNA reads as TGTGCCTTCAGCCAGGACACCGGGGAGCTGTTTTTT. This translates into CAFSQDTGELFF. The J gene is TRBJ2-2, the V gene TRBV30; D gene unclear. Germline CDR1 and CDR2: GTSNPN and SVGIG (reference sequence). V was cut by 7 bases and J by 3 bases, with 9 bases left in between. This CDR3 is 12 amino acids long.